This TCR beta chain originates from a study of T cells after yellow fever vaccination. Study-wide results and limits: Few clonotypes appeared in both CD4 and CD8 compartments. Once the booster was given, most primary-vaccination clones reappeared, at approximately 97% for CD4 and approximately 88% for CD8.

The CDR3 has 16 amino acids. Germline CDR1 and CDR2: KGHSH and LQKENI. The V and J ends lost 3 bases and 2 bases respectively, with 16 bases between them. As concerns this clonotype: Its antigen is currently unknown.

TCRdb re-derived calls from the 5' RACE reads in MiXCR, one entry per CDR3 protein. The sample carries 340,000 or so distinct CDR3 sequences, around 12% recorded once. The clonotype originates from a young man who received the YFV17D yellow fever vaccine. This specimen consisted of CD4+ T cells sorted from PBMCs, obtained 15 days after the yellow fever booster vaccination. The chain employs TRBV18 and TRBJ2-5, with D possibly TRBD1 on 6 matching bases. The CDR3 spells CASSPERTAKQETQYF. The CDR3 DNA reads as TGTGCCAGCTCACCGGAACGGACAGCAAAACAAGAGACCCAGTACTTC.